This TCR beta chain was captured in a study of blood T cell repertoires in COVID-19. At the level of the study: Material from acute and convalescent COVID-19 was sourced from the United States, Italy and Spain. The analysed material was cDNA or gDNA that came from T cells, B-cell-depleted T cells, or PBMCs.

Seattle patients were enrolled during active infection and followed longitudinally. Trimming took 4 bases from V and 7 from J; bases not matched to a gene: 4. Per germline, CDR1 ENHRY and CDR2 SYGVKD. The CDR3 runs to 14 residues. Method: immunoSEQ multiplex PCR; TCRdb's copy keeps in-frame clones and lacks some. Of 250,000 or so clones detected, approximately 90% appear once; the ten largest clones hold 2.7%. J is TRBJ2-1 and V is TRBV10-3; 10 bases line up with TRBD1. The clonotype originates from a man aged 30 to 39 with COVID-19, enrolled during active disease. Material for sequencing was peripheral blood. CDR3 sequence: CAISAQDRGNEQFF. The CDR3 region has the DNA TGTGCCATCAGTGCCCAGGACAGGGGGAATGAGCAGTTCTTC.